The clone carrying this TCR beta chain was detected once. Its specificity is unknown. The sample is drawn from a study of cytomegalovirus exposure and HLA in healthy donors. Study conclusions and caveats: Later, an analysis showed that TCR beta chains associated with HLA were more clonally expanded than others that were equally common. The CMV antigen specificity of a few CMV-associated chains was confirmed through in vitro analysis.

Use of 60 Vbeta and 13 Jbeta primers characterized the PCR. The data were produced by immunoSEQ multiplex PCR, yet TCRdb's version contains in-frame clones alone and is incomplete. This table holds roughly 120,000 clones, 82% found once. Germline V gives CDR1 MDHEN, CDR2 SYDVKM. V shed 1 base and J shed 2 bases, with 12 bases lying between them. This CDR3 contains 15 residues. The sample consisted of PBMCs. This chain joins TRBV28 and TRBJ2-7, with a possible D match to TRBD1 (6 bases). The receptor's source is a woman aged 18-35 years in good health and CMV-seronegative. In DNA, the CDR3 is TGTGCCAGCAGTTTATTGGGCAAGGGGGCCTACGAGCAGTACTTC. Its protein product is CASSLLGKGAYEQYF.